At least ten counts were recorded for the clone carrying this T cell receptor beta chain. Amplified regions were TCR beta CDR3 sequences from RNA transcripts. TCR CDR3 underwent first-round RT-PCR with the HTBI primer set. MiXCR, run by TCRdb on the multiplex PCR reads, gives a single entry per CDR3 protein. The table records 300,000 or so distinct CDR3 sequences, 21% of them present only once. The sample originates from a study of T cells in Graves' hyperthyroidism and ophthalmopathy. Unmatched junction bases numbered 9, after V lost 4 bases and J lost 8 bases. Germline V CDR1 and CDR2: MDHEN, SYDVKM. The CDR3 runs 14 residues.

The source material was blood. This TCR came from a woman aged 45-65 years with Graves' hyperthyroidism. J is TRBJ1-2 and V is TRBV28; 8 positions agree with TRBD1. The CDR3 region is CASSSGGALEGYTF. DNA of the CDR3: TGTGCCAGCAGTTCAGGGGGCGCCTTAGAAGGCTACACCTTC.